The 4 T cell receptor beta chains below all came from one sample that was sequenced in a study of Graves' ophthalmopathy and Graves' hyperthyroidism. Researchers took RNA transcripts and amplified TCR beta CDR3 regions from them. HTBI primers primed a first-round RT-PCR, and a second-round multiplex PCR followed. One entry per CDR3 protein results from TCRdb running MiXCR on the multiplex PCR reads. The sample contains more than 300,000 distinct CDR3 sequences, approximately 15% of which appear only once. The sample was peripheral blood. The receptors stem from a woman in her late teens or twenties with stable Graves' hyperthyroidism.

The table lists this clonotype with many counts. The V call is TRBV2, the J call TRBJ2-5; possibly TRBD2 for D (6 bases). The CDR3 sequence is 16 residues long. The germline V and J ends were trimmed by 5 bases and 3 bases, with 19 bases remaining between them. Germline V CDR1 and CDR2: SNHLY, FYNNEI. CDR3 sequence: CASSRSREVAEETQYF. The CDR3 nucleotides are TGTGCCAGCAGTAGATCCAGGGAGGTAGCGGAAGAGACCCAGTACTTC.

In this sample, this clonotype turned up a few times. A read error may be the cause here, since a much bigger clone is one base away. The genes are TRBV7-2 and TRBJ1-1; D gene unclear. The length of the CDR3 is 15 residues. Trimming took off 5 bases at V and 0 bases at J, with 13 bases between the two ends. Per germline, CDR1 SGHTA and CDR2 FQGNSA. The CDR3 protein is CASSAYKIMNTEAFF. CDR3 sequence (DNA): TGTGCCAGCAGCGCATACAAGATTATGAACACTGAAGCTTTCTTT.

This clonotype was seen only once. The chain couples TRBV11-2 to TRBJ1-1; 12 bases are a match to TRBD1. The CDR3 has 17 amino acids. V lost 0 bases and J lost 4; bases outside the gene matches: 6. The V gene's germline CDR1 is SGHAT and CDR2 FQNNGV. The CDR3 coding sequence is TGTGCCAGCAGCTTAGAGGGGACAGGGGGCGCGGTCACTGAAGCTTTCTTT. It encodes CASSLEGTGGAVTEAFF. The full variable domain, completed using reference TRBV11-2 and TRBJ1-1, is EAGVAQSPRYKIIEKRQSVAFWCNPISGHATLYWYQQILGQGPKLLIQFQNNGVVDDSQLPKDRFSAERLKGVDSTLKIQPAKLEDSAVYLCASSLEGTGGAVTEAFFGQGTRLTVV.

This clonotype was picked up many times. The rearrangement uses TRBV7-9 and TRBJ2-5; the D call may be TRBD1 or TRBD2 (5 bases each). V was cut by 3 bases and J by 5 bases, with 10 bases left in between. This CDR3 is built from 13 residues. CDR1 and CDR2 from the germline V gene are SEHNR and FQNEAQ (reference sequence). CDR3 sequence: CASSFGGMETQYF. In DNA form, the CDR3 reads TGTGCCAGCAGCTTTGGGGGAATGGAGACCCAGTACTTC. The variable domain in full, with the rest retrieved from reference TRBV7-9 and TRBJ2-5, is DTGVSQNPRHKITKRGQNVTFRCDPISEHNRLYWYRQTLGQGPEFLTYFQNEAQLEKSRLLSDRFSAERPKGSFSTLEIQRTEQGDSAMYLCASSFGGMETQYFGPGTRLLVL.